The 29 T cell receptor beta chains below come from one sample, sequenced in a study of blood T cell repertoires in COVID-19. Using immunoSEQ multiplex PCR, the repertoire was profiled, and TCRdb retains in-frame clones only, with some absent. The data contain over 350,000 clones, approximately 93% of them seen just once; the ten biggest clones take up roughly 0.9%. The material sequenced was PBMCs or T cells enriched from blood (not recorded which). The receptors originated from a woman aged 40 to 50 who had been exposed to COVID-19.

The chain uses TRBV9 and TRBJ2-7; 12 bases map to TRBD1. The CDR3 loop spans 14 amino acids. Trimming removed 5 bases from V and 6 bases from J; junction bases left unmatched: 6. CDR1 and CDR2 (germline): SGDLS, YYNGEE. Written as DNA, the CDR3 is TGTGCCAGCAGTTGGGGGACAGGGGGCTCCGAGCAGTACTTC. Encoded protein: CASSWGTGGSEQYF.

V is TRBV6-2 or TRBV6-3 and J is TRBJ1-1, with TRBD1 as a possible D gene (6 bases). The CDR3 loop spans 14 amino acids. Germline-derived CDR1 and CDR2 are MNHEY and SVGEGT. V was clipped by 7 bases and J by 4 bases, with 16 bases between them. The CDR3, as DNA: TGTGCCAGCACCCCGAGGGGACAAACCACTGAAGCTTTCTTT. Translated: CASTPRGQTTEAFF.

V usage is TRBV6-5 and J usage is TRBJ1-1; D is perhaps TRBD1 (5 bases). The V and J ends lost 6 bases and 1 base respectively, with 9 bases between them. This CDR3 comprises 13 residues. Germline V gene sequence: CDR1 MNHEY, CDR2 SVGAGI. The CDR3 region is CASRFDRNTEAFF. The CDR3 coding sequence is TGTGCCAGCAGATTTGACAGGAACACTGAAGCTTTCTTT.

The chain links TRBV5-6 to TRBJ2-3; 8 bases agree with TRBD1. CDR1 and CDR2 (germline): SGHDT, YYEEEE. The CDR3 has 15 amino acids. Trimming removed 5 bases from V and 5 bases from J; junction bases left unmatched: 10. The CDR3 DNA is TGTGCCAGCAGTTTCGGACAGGGCGCTGGAGATACGCAGTATTTT. Translated: CASSFGQGAGDTQYF.

This chain joins TRBV7-2 and TRBJ2-1; possibly TRBD2 for D (6 bases). The CDR3 is 15 amino acids. Trimming shortened V by 3 bases and J by 4 bases, and 13 bases separated the two germline ends. Germline V gene data show CDR1 as SGHTA and CDR2 as FQGNSA. Here the CDR3 DNA reads TGTGCCAGCAGCTTCTTAGCGGAGGTTTACAATGAGCAGTTCTTC. This gives the protein CASSFLAEVYNEQFF.

The chain uses TRBV24-1 and TRBJ2-3, with 10 bases that match TRBD1. V was pared by 5 bases and J by 4 bases, with 11 bases of the junction left unmatched. The CDR3 has 17 residues. The germline gives CDR1 KGHDR, CDR2 SFDVKD. DNA of the CDR3: TGTGCCACCAGTGCCCCACCGGGGACAGGGGTACCAGATACGCAGTATTTT. Its translation: CATSAPPGTGVPDTQYF.

The chain has TRBV24-1 and TRBJ1-1; 8 bases are shared with TRBD1. Germline CDR1 KGHDR, CDR2 SFDVKD. J lost 7 bases, V lost 7 bases, and 7 bases had no gene match. CDR3 length: 13 residues. The CDR3 loop reads CATRDRAYDEAFF. For the CDR3, the DNA is TGTGCCACCAGGGACAGGGCCTACGATGAAGCTTTCTTT.

The chain joins TRBV5-1 to TRBJ2-1, with D possibly TRBD2 on 6 matching bases. The V gene's germline CDR1 is SGHRS and CDR2 YFSETQ. The length of the CDR3 is 16 residues. The V and J ends lost 0 bases and 12 bases respectively, with 22 bases between them. CDR3 in amino acids: CASSLAPGLPAGGQFF. CDR3 DNA sequence: TGCGCCAGCAGCTTGGCCCCGGGTCTCCCCGCCGGGGGGCAGTTCTTC. The full variable domain, in which reference TRBV5-1 and TRBJ2-1 provide the parts outside the CDR3, is KAGVTQTPRYLIKTRGQQVTLSCSPISGHRSVSWYQQTPGQGLQFLFEYFSETQRNKGNFPGRFSGRQFSNSRSEMNVSTLELGDSALYLCASSLAPGLPAGGQFFGPGTRLTVL.

This clone has only one observation. The CDR3 region is CASSYQTKGQPQHF. CDR3 in DNA: TGTGCCAGCAGCTACCAAACAAAGGGGCAGCCCCAGCATTTT. The chain combines TRBV5-4 with TRBJ1-5, with a possible D match to TRBD1 (5 bases). The CDR3 runs to 14 residues. V was trimmed by 3 bases and J by 7 bases, leaving 14 bases between them. Germline CDR1 and CDR2: SGHNT and YYREEE (reference sequence).

The chain links TRBV27 to TRBJ1-1, with a weak D call TRBD1 (6 bases). Germline V CDR1 and CDR2: MNHEY, SMNVEV (reference sequence). V was clipped by 8 bases and J by 4 bases, with 17 bases between them. The CDR3 spans 14 residues. In DNA form, the CDR3 reads TGTGCCAGCTTTTCAGCAGGGGATGGCACTGAAGCTTTCTTT. It is translated as CASFSAGDGTEAFF.

Comment on this clone: This sample includes further DNA sequences coding for the same CDR3. Here the CDR3 reads CASSATGSGNTIYF. As DNA, the CDR3 is TGTGCCAGCAGCGCAACAGGGTCTGGAAACACCATATATTTT. The V gene is TRBV9, the J gene TRBJ1-3; weak D call: TRBD1 (6 bases). The CDR3 has 14 residues. CDR1 SGDLS and CDR2 YYNGEE come from the germline V gene. The ends were cut back, 3 bases at V and 1 base at J, with 8 bases in the middle.

The rearrangement links TRBV5-4 to TRBJ1-2; 8 bases agree with TRBD1. The CDR3 is made up of 14 amino acids. The V segment lost 4 bases and the J segment 3 bases; nucleotides outside the gene matches: 5. Germline V gene data show CDR1 as SGHNT and CDR2 as YYREEE (reference sequence). The CDR3 region has the DNA TGTGCCAGCAGCCTCGGACAGGGCTACTATGGCTACACCTTC. It translates to CASSLGQGYYGYTF.

The DNA of the CDR3 is TGTGCCAGCAGCCCCAGGGGATATGGCTACACCTTC. Amino acids: CASSPRGYGYTF. The rearrangement uses TRBV14 and TRBJ1-2; possibly TRBD1 for D (6 bases). The germline V and J ends were trimmed by 4 bases and 5 bases, with 8 bases remaining between them. Germline V CDR1 and CDR2: SGHDN, FVKESK. There are 12 residues in the CDR3.

The genes are TRBV9 and TRBJ2-7, with TRBD1 as a possible D gene (6 bases). V lost 4 bases, J lost 0 bases, and 11 bases lay in between. CDR1 SGDLS and CDR2 YYNGEE come from the germline V gene. The CDR3 is made up of 14 amino acids. The CDR3 sequence is CASSLRDTSYEQYF. CDR3 DNA: TGTGCCAGCAGCCTCCGGGACACCTCCTACGAGCAGTACTTC. The full variable domain, rest sourced from reference TRBV9 and TRBJ2-7, is DSGVTQTPKHLITATGQRVTLRCSPRSGDLSVYWYQQSLDQGLQFLIQYYNGEERAKGNILERFSAQQFPDLHSELNLSSLELGDSALYFCASSLRDTSYEQYFGPGTRLTVT.

V gene TRBV30 combines with J gene TRBJ2-7; 11 bases are shared with TRBD2. Germline lookup yields CDR1 GTSNPN and CDR2 SVGIG (reference sequence). This CDR3 has 14 amino acids. With 2 bases clipped from V and 6 bases from J, the junction kept 6 bases outside the gene matches. The CDR3 here is CAWSSLAGVGEQYF. In nucleotides, the CDR3 is TGTGCCTGGAGTTCACTAGCGGGAGTCGGCGAGCAGTACTTC.

This rearrangement joins TRBV19 to TRBJ1-3; D may be TRBD1 (5 bases). V was pared by 10 bases and J by 0 bases, with 13 bases between. CDR1 is LNHDA, CDR2 SQIVND, per germline (reference sequence). The CDR3 is 14 amino acids. Written as DNA, the CDR3 is TGTGCCACCACCCGGGGGAGCTCTGGAAACACCATATATTTT. Protein sequence: CATTRGSSGNTIYF. Complete variable domain (other parts from reference TRBV19 and TRBJ1-3): DGGITQSPKYLFRKEGQNVTLSCEQNLNHDAMYWYRQDPGQGLRLIYYSQIVNDFQKGDIAEGYSVSREKKESFPLTVTSAQKNPTAFYLCATTRGSSGNTIYFGEGSWLTVV.

This clone was seen more than once but under ten times. The rearrangement joins TRBV5-1 to TRBJ2-2, with TRBD1 matching over 8 bases. V gave up 4 bases and J gave up 1 base; unmatched junction bases: 9. The V gene's germline CDR1 is SGHRS and CDR2 YFSETQ. This CDR3 is built from 17 residues. CDR3: CASSGITGTGNTGELFF. As DNA, the CDR3 is TGCGCCAGCAGCGGAATCACCGGGACAGGGAACACCGGGGAGCTGTTTTTT.

This clone was detected once. The rearrangement links TRBV30 to TRBJ2-1; D perhaps matches TRBD2 (5 bases). The CDR3 runs to 14 residues. From germline, CDR1 is GTSNPN and CDR2 SVGIG (reference sequence). The CDR3 sequence: CASKRESSYNEQFF. As DNA, the CDR3 is TGTGCTTCAAAGAGGGAAAGCTCCTACAATGAGCAGTTCTTC.

This clone has more than one count but fewer than ten. The chain combines TRBV7-9 with TRBJ1-2; 8 bases line up with TRBD1. The junction had 9 bases not matched to a gene; V was cut back by 5 bases and J by 4 bases. This CDR3 spans 15 amino acids. Germline assignment: CDR1 SEHNR and CDR2 FQNEAQ (reference sequence). This CDR3 is CASSPRTGSGYGYTF. The CDR3 bases are TGTGCCAGCAGCCCACGGACAGGGAGTGGCTATGGCTACACCTTC. Together with reference TRBV7-9 and TRBJ1-2, the CDR3 gives the full variable domain: DTGVSQNPRHKITKRGQNVTFRCDPISEHNRLYWYRQTLGQGPEFLTYFQNEAQLEKSRLLSDRFSAERPKGSFSTLEIQRTEQGDSAMYLCASSPRTGSGYGYTFGSGTRLTVV.

This chain joins TRBV10-3 and TRBJ1-5, with unresolved D. The V and J ends lost 4 bases and 5 bases respectively, with 9 bases between them. The CDR3 has 13 residues. Germline CDR1 reads ENHRY; CDR2 reads SYGVKD. The CDR3 sequence is CAISGQQDQPQHF. The CDR3 DNA reads TGTGCCATCAGTGGGCAGCAGGATCAGCCCCAGCATTTT.

The chain employs TRBV12-5 and TRBJ2-5; perhaps TRBD2 as D (7 bases). The CDR3 contains 15 residues. V gave up 6 bases and J gave up 5 bases, with 19 bases separating them. The germline CDR1 and CDR2 sequences are LGHNT and FRNRAP. As DNA, the CDR3 is TGTGCTAGTGGACCGCCTGGGGGGGCTTCGGAGACCCAGTACTTC. As protein: CASGPPGGASETQYF.

As regards this clone: A read error may produce the germline difference seen at one junction end. The chain uses TRBV7-7 and TRBJ1-3, with D tentatively TRBD1 (6 bases). Germline V gene lookup returns CDR1 SSHAT and CDR2 FNYEAQ (reference sequence). There are 16 residues in the CDR3. CDR3 sequence (DNA): TGTGCTAGCAGCCTCCCTCCCGGGACACCTCGAAACACCATATATTTT. It yields the protein CASSLPPGTPRNTIYF.

The chain links TRBV13 to TRBJ1-6; D might be TRBD1 (6 bases). Per the germline V gene, CDR1 is PRHDT and CDR2 is FYEKMQ (reference sequence). The CDR3 is 14 amino acids. V was pared by 5 bases and J by 10 bases, with 15 bases between. The CDR3 region is CASSHQGRGSPLHF. CDR3 coding DNA: TGTGCCAGCAGCCATCAGGGGAGGGGATCACCCCTCCACTTT.

This chain uses TRBV2 with TRBJ2-1; 10 bases line up with TRBD2. Losses at the gene ends were 7 bases for V and 0 bases for J; bases not matched to a gene: 3. The CDR3 loop spans 15 amino acids. CDR1 is SNHLY and CDR2 is FYNNEI in the germline V gene. The CDR3 loop is CASTGTSASYNEQFF. Here the CDR3 DNA reads TGTGCCAGCACCGGGACTAGCGCCTCCTACAATGAGCAGTTCTTC.

The V gene is TRBV27, the J gene TRBJ1-2; possible D gene TRBD1, 6 bases. Trimming took 8 bases from V and 7 from J, leaving 20 bases between them. The length of the CDR3 is 14 residues. The germline V gene encodes CDR1 MNHEY and CDR2 SMNVEV (reference sequence). CDR3 sequence (DNA): TGTGCCAGCGGGGTGGGAGGGGGTAACACTGGCTACACCTTC. It specifies CASGVGGGNTGYTF.

This chain uses TRBV18 with TRBJ2-1; the D is unclear. Trimming stripped 1 base from V and 5 bases from J, with 6 bases between. CDR1 is KGHSH, CDR2 LQKENI, per germline. The CDR3 loop spans 13 amino acids. In DNA, the CDR3 is TGTGCCAGCTCACCACTAACAGACAATGAGCAGTTCTTC. It specifies CASSPLTDNEQFF.

The chain joins TRBV6-5 to TRBJ1-1; possible D gene TRBD1, 5 bases. The V gene lost 6 bases and the J gene lost 0 bases, with 8 bases spanning the gap. Germline lookup yields CDR1 MNHEY and CDR2 SVGAGI. The CDR3 spans 13 residues. The CDR3 nucleotides read TGTGCCAGCAGGAAGACAGTGAACACTGAAGCTTTCTTT. Amino acids: CASRKTVNTEAFF.

As to this clone: The same CDR3 is also encoded by other DNA sequences in this sample. The chain recombines TRBV30 with TRBJ2-5; TRBD1 matches at 9 bases. The germline V gene encodes CDR1 GTSNPN and CDR2 SVGIG (reference sequence). The CDR3 covers 13 residues. The junction had 1 base not matched to a gene; V was cut back by 0 bases and J by 5 bases. The DNA for the CDR3 is TGTGCCTGGAGTGTTGGACAGGGGGAGACCCAGTACTTC. It codes for CAWSVGQGETQYF. Full variable domain (rest looked up from reference TRBV30 and TRBJ2-5): SQTIHQWPATLVQPVGSPLSLECTVEGTSNPNLYWYRQAAGRGLQLLFYSVGIGQISSEVPQNLSASRPQDRQFILSSKKLLLSDSGFYLCAWSVGQGETQYFGPGTRLLVL.

The rearrangement links TRBV5-6 to TRBJ2-7; 9 bases align to TRBD1. Germline V gene lookup returns CDR1 SGHDT and CDR2 YYEEEE. V was pared by 4 bases and J by 5 bases, with 7 bases of the junction left unmatched. The CDR3 is made up of 14 amino acids. The CDR3: CASSRTGDRNEQYF. Written as DNA, the CDR3 is TGTGCCAGCAGCCGGACAGGGGATAGGAACGAGCAGTACTTC.